This TCR beta chain was recorded in a study of blood T cell repertoires in COVID-19. Across the study: Both acute and convalescent COVID-19 samples were obtained from the United States, Italy and Spain. T cells, B-cell-depleted T cells, or PBMCs provided the cDNA or gDNA that served as material.

In the original analysis: Estimation of nucleated cell counts was performed using reference gene primer amplification. The data were produced by immunoSEQ multiplex PCR, yet TCRdb's version contains in-frame clones alone and is incomplete. That table gives V, J and clone size, and the DNA gave D and trimming. The table has around 40,000 clones, almost 90% seen once. The CDR3 is made up of 13 amino acids. V shed 4 bases, J shed 7 bases, and the junction held 6 bases outside the gene matches. CDR1 KGHDR and CDR2 SFDVKD come from the germline V gene. This receptor was taken from a human donor in a cohort sampled during active COVID-19. What was sequenced was peripheral blood. The J gene is TRBJ2-7, the V gene TRBV24-1; 7 bases line up with TRBD2. The CDR3 coding sequence is TGTGCCACCAGTGAAAGTTCAGCGGGGGAGCAGTACTTC. Translating it yields CATSESSAGEQYF.